This TCR beta chain was captured in a study of T cells after yellow fever vaccination. One entry per CDR3 protein results from TCRdb running MiXCR on the 5' RACE reads. Of 620,000 or so distinct CDR3 sequences in the sample, less than 20% were seen once. This CDR3 contains 16 residues. Trimming removed 1 base at V and 6 bases at J, with 15 bases between. The V gene's germline CDR1 is SGHTA and CDR2 FQGTGA. The chain joins TRBV7-3 to TRBJ2-2; TRBD1 might be the D (6 bases). This clonotype was sampled from a young man who received the YFV17D yellow fever vaccine. This specimen was PBMCs, taken around 5 days after the first yellow fever vaccination. CDR3 sequence (DNA): TGTGCCAGCAGCTTAATGGCCGGGACACCCCCCGGGGAGCTGTTTTTT. This translates into CASSLMAGTPPGELFF.